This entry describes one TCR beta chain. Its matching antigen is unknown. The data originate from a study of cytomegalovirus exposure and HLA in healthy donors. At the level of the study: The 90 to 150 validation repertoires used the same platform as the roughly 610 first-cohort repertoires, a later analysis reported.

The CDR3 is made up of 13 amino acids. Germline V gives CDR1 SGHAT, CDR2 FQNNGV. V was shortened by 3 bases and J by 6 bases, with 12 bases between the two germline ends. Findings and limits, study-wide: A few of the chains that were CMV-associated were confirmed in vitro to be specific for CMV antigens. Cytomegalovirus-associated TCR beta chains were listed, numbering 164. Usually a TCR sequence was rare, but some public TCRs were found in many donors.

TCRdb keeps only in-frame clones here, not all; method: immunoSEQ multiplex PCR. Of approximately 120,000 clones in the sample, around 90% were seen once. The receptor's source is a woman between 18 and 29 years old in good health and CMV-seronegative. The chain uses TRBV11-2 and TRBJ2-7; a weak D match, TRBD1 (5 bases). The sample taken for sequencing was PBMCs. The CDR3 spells CASSFRGLGEQYF. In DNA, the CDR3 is TGTGCCAGCAGCTTTAGGGGTCTGGGCGAGCAGTACTTC. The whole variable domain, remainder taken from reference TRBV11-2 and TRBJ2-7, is EAGVAQSPRYKIIEKRQSVAFWCNPISGHATLYWYQQILGQGPKLLIQFQNNGVVDDSQLPKDRFSAERLKGVDSTLKIQPAKLEDSAVYLCASSFRGLGEQYFGPGTRLTVT.